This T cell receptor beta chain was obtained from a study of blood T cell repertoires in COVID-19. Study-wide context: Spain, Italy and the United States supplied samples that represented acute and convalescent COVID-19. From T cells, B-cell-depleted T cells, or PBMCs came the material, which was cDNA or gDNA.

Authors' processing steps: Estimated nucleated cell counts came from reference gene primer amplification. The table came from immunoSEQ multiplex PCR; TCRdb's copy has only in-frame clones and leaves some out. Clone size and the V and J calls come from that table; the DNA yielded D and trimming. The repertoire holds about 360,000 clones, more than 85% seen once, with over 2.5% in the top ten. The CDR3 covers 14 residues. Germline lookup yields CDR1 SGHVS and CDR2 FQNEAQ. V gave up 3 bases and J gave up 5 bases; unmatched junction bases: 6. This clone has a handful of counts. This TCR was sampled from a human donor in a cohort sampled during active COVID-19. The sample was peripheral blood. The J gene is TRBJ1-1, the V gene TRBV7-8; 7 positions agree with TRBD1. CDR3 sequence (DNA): TGTGCCAGCAGCTTTGACAGGGCGGAGACTGAAGCTTTCTTT. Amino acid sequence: CASSFDRAETEAFF.